This T cell receptor (beta chain) was profiled in a study of blood T cell repertoires in COVID-19. Measured with immunoSEQ multiplex PCR; TCRdb has only the in-frame clones, and not every one. The sample has more than 150,000 clones, roughly 84% seen once; the top ten hold 14%. This clonotype was sampled from a man aged 18-30 years with active or convalescent COVID-19. Sequencing was carried out using peripheral blood.

CDR3 bases: TGTGCCAGCAGCTTACTTCAGGGAACCCTGAACACTGAAGCTTTCTTT. Its protein product is CASSLLQGTLNTEAFF. The V call is TRBV11-2, the J call TRBJ1-1; D is possibly TRBD1 (5 bases). Trimming shortened V by 2 bases and J by 0 bases, and 13 bases separated the two germline ends. CDR1 is SGHAT, CDR2 FQNNGV, per germline. This CDR3 spans 16 amino acids.